The clone carrying this T cell receptor (beta chain) was observed many times. The antigen is not known. The time point here: pre-sensitization, week 0. Documented treatment: therapeutic diphenylcyclopropenone sensitization with weekly scalp DPC. The CDR3 totals 15 residues. V lost 4 bases, J lost 6 bases, and 18 bases lay in between. CDR1 KGHSH and CDR2 LQKENI come from the germline V gene. This entry belongs to a study of human T cells and chemical hapten exposure. Study overall: The sensitizing agent was 2% DPC, placed on roughly 2 cm by roughly 2 cm of upper inner arm skin. Per-sample variation in TCR yield stemmed mainly from small pooled library volume differences.

Overall study findings and caveats: Clustering by CDR3 similarity yielded significantly more large clusters from expanded TCRs than controls.

Individual cDNA molecules each carried unique molecular identifiers attached by the library. A single record per CDR3 protein comes from TCRdb applying MiXCR to the RACE reads. The data hold 300,000 to 400,000 distinct CDR3 sequences, with 5% to 6.5% observed a single time. This sequence was found in a woman aged 45-60 years with alopecia areata. Some clones in this sample may be carry-over from other donors' samples. The chain uses TRBV18 and TRBJ1-1; D uncertain. Here the sequenced sample was whole blood, taken in connection with sensitization to the hapten diphenylcyclopropenone (DPC). CDR3 sequence reads: CASSRRLGDGSEAFF. The CDR3 DNA reads TGTGCCAGCTCACGTAGGTTGGGTGACGGCTCTGAAGCTTTCTTT.